This T cell receptor (beta chain) was profiled in a study of blood T cell repertoires in COVID-19. On the study more broadly: Sites across the United States, Italy and Spain contributed samples from acute and convalescent COVID-19. The analysed material was cDNA or gDNA that came from T cells, B-cell-depleted T cells, or PBMCs.

The junction had 4 bases not matched to a gene; V was cut back by 5 bases and J by 4 bases. The CDR3 is made up of 13 amino acids. Per the original data handling: Cell counts per sample came from amplifying reference gene primers. Produced via immunoSEQ multiplex PCR; TCRdb's table is partial and in-frame only. V, J and clone size reflect that table, while D and trimming were determined from the DNA. Found here are roughly 53,000 clones, 70% to 80% of them singletons; the top ten hold over 20%. The V and J genes are TRBV12-3 or TRBV12-4 and TRBJ1-2; 7 nucleotides agree with TRBD1. The sequenced material came from peripheral blood. The origin of this receptor is a man in his fifties with active or convalescent COVID-19. The CDR3 sequence is CASSPTGFYGYTF. The CDR3 DNA reads as TGTGCCAGCAGTCCGACAGGGTTCTATGGCTACACCTTC.